These 17 T cell receptor beta chains originate from one sample sequenced in a study of T cells after yellow fever vaccination. TCRdb independently ran MiXCR on the 5' RACE reads; one entry per CDR3 protein. The table includes roughly 150,000 distinct CDR3 sequences, 6% to 7.5% detected once. This material consisted of CD4+ T cells sorted from PBMCs, taken about 5 days after the first yellow fever vaccination. These receptors were collected from a man between 18 and 35 years old who received the YFV17D yellow fever vaccine.

This clonotype was observed a handful of times. The chain employs TRBV6-5 and TRBJ2-7, with D hard to call. The CDR3 runs to 17 residues. Germline V gene lookup returns CDR1 MNHEY and CDR2 SVGAGI. Trimming stripped 0 bases from V and 0 bases from J, with 15 bases between. The CDR3 here is CASSYSLGMAYSYEQYF. The CDR3 DNA reads TGTGCCAGCAGTTACTCGCTCGGCATGGCCTACTCCTACGAGCAGTACTTC.

This clonotype was observed many times. The chain couples TRBV5-1 to TRBJ1-6, with D possibly matching TRBD1 (5 bases). The CDR3 has 14 residues. V was clipped by 7 bases and J by 8 bases, with 16 bases between them. CDR1 is SGHRS, CDR2 YFSETQ, per germline. The CDR3 region has the DNA TGCGCCAGCCATTTGACAGTGGGCGATTCACCCCTCCACTTT. This codes for CASHLTVGDSPLHF.

The rearrangement uses TRBV28 and TRBJ2-7; D might be TRBD1 (5 bases). CDR3 size: 13 residues. Germline CDR1 and CDR2: MDHEN and SYDVKM. V lost 3 bases and J lost 3, with 9 bases in between. The CDR3 nucleotides read TGTGCCAGCAGTTTGACAGAGCGCTACGAGCAGTACTTC. It is translated as CASSLTERYEQYF.

This clonotype turned up a few times. The chain couples TRBV4-3 to TRBJ1-5, with 9 bases aligning to TRBD1. J lost 5 bases, V lost 5 bases, and 13 bases had no gene match. Germline V gene lookup returns CDR1 LGHNA and CDR2 YSLEER. This CDR3 has 17 amino acids. The CDR3 loop reads CASSSSLRDRVYQPQHF. In DNA form, the CDR3 reads TGCGCCAGCAGCTCAAGCCTTAGGGACAGGGTCTATCAGCCCCAGCATTTT.

The V gene is TRBV16, the J gene TRBJ1-5; 7 bases fit TRBD1. The CDR3 is 14 residues long. Germline-derived CDR1 and CDR2 are KGHSY and FQNENV. V lost 4 bases, J lost 3 bases, and 3 bases stayed unmatched. CDR3 protein: CASSPQGDNQPQHF. The CDR3 coding sequence is TGTGCCAGCAGCCCCCAGGGGGACAATCAGCCCCAGCATTTT.

This chain links TRBV4-3 with TRBJ2-2, with TRBD1 matching over 8 bases. Germline V gives CDR1 LGHNA, CDR2 YSLEER. V lost 3 bases, J lost 7 bases, and 1 base stayed unmatched. The CDR3 has 13 amino acids. Written as DNA, the CDR3 is TGCGCCAGCAGCCAGGACAGGGACGGGGAGCTGTTTTTT. Residues: CASSQDRDGELFF.

The chain carries TRBV5-4 and TRBJ2-5; 8 bases match TRBD2. Germline CDR1 and CDR2: SGHNT and YYREEE (reference sequence). Trimming took 1 base from V and 5 from J; bases not matched to a gene: 10. This CDR3 has 16 residues. The CDR3 DNA reads TGTGCCAGCAGCTTGTTCGCGGGGGGATCCGGGGAGACCCAGTACTTC. Translation gives CASSLFAGGSGETQYF.

This clonotype has just a few counts. V is TRBV12-3 or TRBV12-4 and J is TRBJ2-3, with 8 bases fitting TRBD2. Losses at the gene ends were 5 bases for V and 1 base for J; bases not matched to a gene: 14. The CDR3 totals 18 residues. This CDR3 reads CASSARIGGGARTDTQYF. CDR3 sequence (DNA): TGTGCCAGCAGTGCTCGTATCGGGGGGGGGGCTCGCACAGATACGCAGTATTTT.

This clonotype was seen repeatedly, ten times or more. The CDR3 protein is CASSPGTGNTIYF. DNA for the CDR3: TGTGCCAGCAGCCCCGGTACAGGAAACACCATATATTTT. J is TRBJ1-3 and V is TRBV7-2, with D unresolved. CDR3 length: 13 amino acids. In germline, CDR1 is SGHTA, CDR2 FQGNSA. V was pared by 5 bases and J by 4 bases, with 9 bases between.

This clonotype was detected many times. This chain uses TRBV5-1 with TRBJ2-3, with unresolved D. The CDR3 is 13 amino acids. With 3 bases removed from V and 6 bases from J, the gap between germline ends came to 11 bases. Germline CDR1 is SGHRS and CDR2 is YFSETQ. CDR3 protein: CASSSDLGDTQYF. CDR3 sequence (DNA): TGCGCCAGCAGCTCGGACCTAGGTGATACGCAGTATTTT.

This clonotype was picked up many times. The V and J genes are TRBV4-3 and TRBJ2-7; D is undetermined. The germline V and J ends were trimmed by 4 bases and 3 bases, with 7 bases remaining between them. Germline CDR1 LGHNA, CDR2 YSLEER. The CDR3 is 12 amino acids. CDR3 DNA: TGCGCCAGCAGCCCCTCAATCTACGAGCAGTACGTC. It translates to CASSPSIYEQYV.

Ten or more counts support this clonotype. The chain is built from TRBV5-1 and TRBJ2-7, with 8 bases identical to TRBD1. The CDR3 contains 15 residues. Trimming cost V 2 bases and J 5 bases; bases outside gene matches: 9. Germline V CDR1 and CDR2: SGHRS, YFSETQ. The CDR3 spells CASSLQGQASDEQYF. CDR3 sequence (DNA): TGCGCCAGCAGCTTACAGGGACAGGCGTCCGACGAGCAGTACTTC.

There are many counts of this clonotype. The junction differs from germline at one of its ends, possibly a read error. CDR3 nucleotide sequence: TGCGCCAGCAGCATAGCGGGGGTCCAAGAGACCCAGTACTTC. It yields the protein CASSIAGVQETQYF. The J gene is TRBJ2-5, the V gene TRBV19, with TRBD2 identical over 9 bases. Per germline, CDR1 LNHDA and CDR2 SQIVND (reference sequence). The CDR3 consists of 14 residues.

The chain is built from TRBV18 and TRBJ1-1, with D possibly TRBD1 on 6 matching bases. Trimming removed 0 bases at V and 5 bases at J, with 13 bases between. CDR3 length: 15 amino acids. Germline V lookup: CDR1 KGHSH, CDR2 LQKENI. The CDR3 bases are TGTGCCAGCTCACCACCCGGTAGAGGGGGAACTGAAGCTTTCTTT. It translates to CASSPPGRGGTEAFF.

This clonotype was detected a few times. The chain links TRBV7-2 to TRBJ2-7; tentatively, D is TRBD1 or TRBD2 (6 bases each). CDR1 and CDR2 from the germline V gene are SGHTA and FQGNSA. V was trimmed by 3 bases and J by 4 bases, leaving 10 bases between them. CDR3 length: 13 amino acids. CDR3 sequence reads: CASSFGGQYEQYF. As DNA, the CDR3 is TGTGCCAGCAGCTTTGGGGGGCAATACGAGCAGTACTTC.

This clonotype came up many times. The rearrangement uses TRBV4-2 and TRBJ1-2; possibly TRBD1 for D (5 bases). Germline assignment: CDR1 LGHNA and CDR2 YNFKEQ. This CDR3 region has 14 residues. Trimming left V 0 bases short and J 5 bases short, with 10 bases between. This CDR3 reads CASSQDQGEYGYTF. The CDR3 DNA reads TGTGCCAGCAGCCAAGACCAGGGAGAGTATGGCTACACCTTC.

J is TRBJ1-6 and V is TRBV20-1; D is undetermined. The length of the CDR3 is 13 residues. Trimming removed 6 bases at V and 8 bases at J, with 14 bases between. CDR1 is DFQATT, CDR2 SNEGSKA, per germline (reference sequence). The CDR3 region has the DNA TGCAGTGCCCCTAGAGGTTTAGATTCACCCCTCCACTTT. Protein: CSAPRGLDSPLHF.